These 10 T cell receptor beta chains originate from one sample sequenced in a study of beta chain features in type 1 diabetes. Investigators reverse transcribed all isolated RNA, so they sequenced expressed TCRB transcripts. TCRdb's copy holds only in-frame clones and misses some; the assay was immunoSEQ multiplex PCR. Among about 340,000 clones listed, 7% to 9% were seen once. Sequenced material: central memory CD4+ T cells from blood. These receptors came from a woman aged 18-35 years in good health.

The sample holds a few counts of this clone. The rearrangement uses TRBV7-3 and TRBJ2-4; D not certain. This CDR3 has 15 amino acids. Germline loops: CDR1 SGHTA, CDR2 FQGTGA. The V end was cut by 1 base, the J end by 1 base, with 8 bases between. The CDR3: CASSLIGGAKNIQYF. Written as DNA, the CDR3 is TGTGCCAGCAGCTTAATTGGCGGTGCCAAAAACATTCAGTACTTC.

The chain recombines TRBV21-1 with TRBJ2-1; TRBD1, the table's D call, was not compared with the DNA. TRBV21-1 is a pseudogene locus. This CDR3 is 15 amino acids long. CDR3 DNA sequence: TGTGCCAGCAGGCCAGGGGGCGGGGCATACAATGAGCAGTTCTTC. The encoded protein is CASRPGGGAYNEQFF.

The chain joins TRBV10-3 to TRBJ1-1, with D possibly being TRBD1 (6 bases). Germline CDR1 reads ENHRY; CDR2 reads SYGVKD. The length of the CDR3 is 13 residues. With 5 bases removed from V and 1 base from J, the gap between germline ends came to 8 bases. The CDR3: CAISLQGNTEAFF. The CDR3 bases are TGTGCCATCAGTTTACAGGGGAACACTGAAGCTTTCTTT.

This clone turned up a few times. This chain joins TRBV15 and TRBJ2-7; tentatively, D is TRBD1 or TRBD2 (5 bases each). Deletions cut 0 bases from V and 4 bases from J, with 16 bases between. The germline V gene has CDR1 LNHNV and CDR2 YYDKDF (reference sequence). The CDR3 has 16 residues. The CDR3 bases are TGTGCCACCAGCAGAGATTTAGTTCAGGGAGCATACGAGCAGTACTTC. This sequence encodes CATSRDLVQGAYEQYF.

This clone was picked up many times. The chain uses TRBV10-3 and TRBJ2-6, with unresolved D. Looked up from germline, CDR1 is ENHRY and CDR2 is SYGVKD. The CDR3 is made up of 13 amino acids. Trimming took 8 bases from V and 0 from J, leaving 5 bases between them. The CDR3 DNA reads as TGTGCCATCGGTCCCTCTGGGGCCAACGTCCTGACTTTC. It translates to CAIGPSGANVLTF.

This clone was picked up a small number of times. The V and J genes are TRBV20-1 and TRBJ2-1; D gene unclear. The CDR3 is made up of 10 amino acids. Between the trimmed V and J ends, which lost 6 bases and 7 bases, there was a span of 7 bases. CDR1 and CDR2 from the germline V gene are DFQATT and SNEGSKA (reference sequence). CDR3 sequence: CSAYRNEQFF. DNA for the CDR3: TGCAGTGCCTACCGTAATGAGCAGTTCTTC.

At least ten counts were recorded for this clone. Here the CDR3 reads CASSLSPGLEQYF. DNA of the CDR3: TGTGCCAGCAGCTTAAGTCCGGGACTAGAGCAGTACTTC. The chain links TRBV7-2 to TRBJ2-7; TRBD2 matches 7 bases. The germline V gene encodes CDR1 SGHTA and CDR2 FQGNSA. CDR3 size: 13 residues. V dropped 2 bases and J dropped 7; count of bases not matched to a gene: 5.

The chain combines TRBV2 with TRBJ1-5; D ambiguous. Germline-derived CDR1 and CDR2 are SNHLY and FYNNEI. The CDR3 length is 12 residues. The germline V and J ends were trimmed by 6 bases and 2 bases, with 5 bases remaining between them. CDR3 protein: CASRVGNQPQHF. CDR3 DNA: TGTGCCAGCAGGGTGGGCAATCAGCCCCAGCATTTT.

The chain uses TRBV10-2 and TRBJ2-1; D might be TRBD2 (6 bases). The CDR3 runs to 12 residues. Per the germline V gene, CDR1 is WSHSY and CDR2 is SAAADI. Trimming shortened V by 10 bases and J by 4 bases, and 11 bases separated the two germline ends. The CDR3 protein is CATHGTYNEQFF. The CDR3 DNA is TGCGCCACCCACGGGACTTACAATGAGCAGTTCTTC.

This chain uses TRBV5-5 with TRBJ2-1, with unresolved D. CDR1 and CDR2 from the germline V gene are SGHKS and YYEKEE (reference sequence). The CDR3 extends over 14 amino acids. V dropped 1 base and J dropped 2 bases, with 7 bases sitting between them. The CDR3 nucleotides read TGTGCCAGCAGCTTGTACTGGACCTACAATGAGCAGTTCTTC. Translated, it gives CASSLYWTYNEQFF.